This TCR beta chain was recovered during a study of graft-versus-host responses after intestinal transplantation. Study-wide points: Patients with graft-donor T cell macrochimerism had high graft-versus-host to host-versus-graft clonal ratios in allografts.

This clone was seen only once. Its antigen is currently unknown. Method: immunoSEQ multiplex PCR; TCRdb's copy keeps in-frame clones and lacks some. Among more than 9,000 clones, approximately 93% were seen once, and the ten largest hold more than 20%. CDR3 size: 11 residues. CDR1 SGHRS and CDR2 YFSETQ come from the germline V gene. Trimming shortened V by 8 bases and J by 0 bases, and 4 bases separated the two germline ends. The clonotype was recovered from a human patient who received an intestinal transplant, so some T cells may come from the graft donor. V and J are TRBV5-1 and TRBJ2-3, with D hard to call. Sequences were derived from PBMCs, sampled just under 110 days after intestinal transplant. In nucleotides, the CDR3 is TGCGCCAGTTCTAGCACAGATACGCAGTATTTT. Amino acid sequence: CASSSTDTQYF.